One sample yielded the 17 T cell receptor beta chains listed below, sequenced in a study of T cell repertoires in cytomegalovirus infection. A single record per CDR3 protein comes from TCRdb applying MiXCR to the reads. The sample lists roughly 760,000 distinct CDR3 sequences, less than 40% occurring once. The sequenced sample was PBMCs. Receptor source: a human donor in good health (CMV status not recorded). Some clones in this sample may be carry-over from other donors' samples.

CDR3 sequence reads: CASSPSTGFGQPQHF. The CDR3 coding sequence is TGTGCCAGCAGCCCCTCGACAGGGTTTGGTCAGCCCCAGCATTTT. J is TRBJ1-5 and V is TRBV3-1; TRBD1 agrees at 7 bases. This CDR3 region has 15 residues. Germline V lookup: CDR1 LGHDT, CDR2 YNNKEL (reference sequence). Germline trimming cut 4 bases from V and 6 bases from J; bases unmatched to any gene: 9.

The chain has TRBV20-1 and TRBJ1-2; the D gene is possibly TRBD1 (6 bases). V lost 0 bases and J 1 base, leaving 21 bases between the germline ends. The CDR3 extends over 18 amino acids. The germline V gene has CDR1 DFQATT and CDR2 SNEGSKA (reference sequence). The CDR3 spells CSARDLSGGGANNYGYTF. The CDR3 nucleotides read TGCAGTGCTAGAGATCTCTCTGGGGGGGGGGCGAATAACTATGGCTACACCTTC.

This clonotype turned up a few times. V usage is TRBV5-1 and J usage is TRBJ2-5, with 7 positions matching TRBD2. Per germline, CDR1 SGHRS and CDR2 YFSETQ. The CDR3 runs 15 residues. J gave up 6 bases and V 0 bases, and 8 bases lay outside the gene matches. The CDR3: CASSLEVGGTKTQYF. The DNA for the CDR3 is TGCGCCAGCAGCTTGGAAGTTGGGGGGACTAAGACCCAGTACTTC.

This clonotype was observed a handful of times. The chain links TRBV27 to TRBJ2-7; D not resolved. V was shortened by 6 bases and J by 5 bases, with 23 bases between the two germline ends. In germline, CDR1 is MNHEY, CDR2 SMNVEV (reference sequence). The CDR3 has 16 amino acids. The CDR3 here is CASRSLGSAEDNEQYF. For the CDR3, the DNA is TGTGCCAGCAGATCTCTCGGGTCGGCAGAAGACAACGAGCAGTACTTC.

The rearrangement uses TRBV10-3 and TRBJ2-1; D remains unclear. Germline V gene lookup returns CDR1 ENHRY and CDR2 SYGVKD. This CDR3 region has 11 residues. V was pared by 6 bases and J by 5 bases, with 5 bases between. The CDR3 DNA sequence: TGTGCCATCAGCAGTCACAATGAGCAGTTCTTC. It translates to CAISSHNEQFF.

The chain carries TRBV19 and TRBJ2-1; TRBD1 or TRBD2 may be the D gene (5 bases each). From germline, CDR1 is LNHDA and CDR2 SQIVND (reference sequence). The CDR3 is 17 amino acids. V was trimmed by 3 bases and J by 6 bases, leaving 21 bases between them. The CDR3 sequence is CASSITQPGQGFNEQFF. DNA for the CDR3: TGTGCCAGTAGTATCACCCAACCGGGGCAAGGGTTCAATGAGCAGTTCTTC.

The genes are TRBV12-3 or TRBV12-4 and TRBJ2-1; 11 bases fit TRBD2. Trimming took 6 bases from V and 10 from J; bases not matched to a gene: 14. The CDR3 covers 16 residues. Here the CDR3 DNA reads TGTGCCAGCAGCATGGGGTTAGCGGGGGGGCATGAGGAGCAGTTCTTC. Its protein is CASSMGLAGGHEEQFF.

Only a few counts were recorded for this clonotype. This chain links TRBV14 with TRBJ1-4; D remains ambiguous. The CDR3 length is 14 residues. The ends were cut back, 4 bases at V and 5 bases at J, with 11 bases in the middle. Germline loops: CDR1 SGHDN, CDR2 FVKESK. The CDR3 region is CASSPWAANEKLFF. The CDR3 coding sequence is TGTGCCAGCAGCCCTTGGGCGGCAAATGAAAAACTGTTTTTT. The whole variable domain, remainder taken from reference TRBV14 and TRBJ1-4, is EAGVTQFPSHSVIEKGQTVTLRCDPISGHDNLYWYRRVMGKEIKFLLHFVKESKQDESGMPNNRFLAERTGGTYSTLKVQPAELEDSGVYFCASSPWAANEKLFFGSGTQLSVL.

Comments on this clonotype: A junction boundary mismatches the germline segment, possibly from a read error. The chain carries TRBV5-1 and TRBJ2-1, with D perhaps TRBD2 (6 bases). The CDR3 is 15 amino acids. Per germline, CDR1 SGHRS and CDR2 YFSETQ. The CDR3 DNA is TGCGTCAGCAGTTCGGGACTTATAACCCACAATGAGCAGTTCTTC. The encoded protein is CVSSSGLITHNEQFF.

This CDR3 is CASSLVITAPLHF. The CDR3 bases are TGTGCCAGCAGCTTAGTAATCACAGCACCCCTCCACTTT. The V call is TRBV7-2, the J call TRBJ1-6; D uncertain. The CDR3 is 13 residues long. Germline V gene lookup returns CDR1 SGHTA and CDR2 FQGNSA. The germline V and J ends were trimmed by 1 base and 11 bases, with 9 bases remaining between them. The complete variable domain, with remaining parts taken from reference TRBV7-2 and TRBJ1-6, reads GAGVSQSPSNKVTEKGKDVELRCDPISGHTALYWYRQSLGQGLEFLIYFQGNSAPDKSGLPSDRFSAERTGGSVSTLTIQRTQQEDSAVYLCASSLVITAPLHFGNGTRLTVT.

The V and J genes are TRBV28 and TRBJ2-7, with 7 nucleotides matching TRBD2. J lost 12 bases, V lost 6 bases, and 11 bases had no gene match. Germline V lookup: CDR1 MDHEN, CDR2 SYDVKM. This CDR3 has 12 amino acids. As DNA, the CDR3 is TGTGCCAGCAGGGGGGGGTCGTTGGTTTGGTACTTC. This sequence encodes CASRGGSLVWYF. Supplemented by reference TRBV28 and TRBJ2-7, the full variable domain reads DVKVTQSSRYLVKRTGEKVFLECVQDMDHENMFWYRQDPGLGLRLIYFSYDVKMKEKGDIPEGYSVSREKKERFSLILESASTNQTSMYLCASRGGSLVWYFGPGTRLTVT.

This clonotype showed up just a few times. The gene calls are TRBV7-6 and TRBJ2-7; 7 bases fit TRBD2. The V gene's germline CDR1 is SGHVS and CDR2 FNYEAQ. J lost 2 bases, V lost 4 bases, and 8 bases had no gene match. The CDR3 runs 15 residues. The CDR3 coding sequence is TGTGCCAGCAGCTCCCGGGACTACCAGACCTACGAGCAGTACTTC. This translates into CASSSRDYQTYEQYF.

V and J are TRBV6-1 and TRBJ2-3; D is uncertain. The CDR3 is 11 amino acids. Per the germline V gene, CDR1 is MNHNS and CDR2 is SASEGT. V was pared by 7 bases and J by 7 bases, with 9 bases between. In DNA form, the CDR3 reads TGTGCCAGCACCTCTTCAAATACGCAGTATTTT. Translating it yields CASTSSNTQYF.

The chain carries TRBV12-3 or TRBV12-4 and TRBJ2-7; D tentatively fits TRBD1 or TRBD2 (6 bases each). V was pared by 5 bases and J by 5 bases, with 13 bases between. CDR3 size: 13 residues. The CDR3 nucleotides read TGTGCCAGCAGTGAGACTCGGGGGCACGAGCAGTACTTC. Amino acid sequence: CASSETRGHEQYF.

This clonotype was counted ten times or more. The gene calls are TRBV20-1 and TRBJ1-2; 8 positions match TRBD1. This CDR3 comprises 12 residues. Germline CDR1 reads DFQATT; CDR2 reads SNEGSKA (reference sequence). With 7 bases clipped from V and 3 bases from J, the junction kept 4 bases outside the gene matches. CDR3 sequence: CSGTGNHYGYTF. CDR3 nucleotide sequence: TGCAGTGGGACAGGGAACCACTATGGCTACACCTTC.

The rearrangement links TRBV24-1 to TRBJ2-3; D perhaps matches TRBD2 (6 bases). Germline V lookup: CDR1 KGHDR, CDR2 SFDVKD. Trimming removed 5 bases from V and 6 bases from J, with 17 bases in between. The CDR3 loop spans 15 amino acids. CDR3 nucleotides: TGTGCCACCAGTGGCCTGGAGGAGGGGCACGATACGCAGTATTTT. Amino acids: CATSGLEEGHDTQYF.

The chain combines TRBV7-3 with TRBJ1-2; D is possibly TRBD1 (5 bases). V gave up 3 bases and J gave up 5 bases, with 13 bases separating them. This CDR3 region has 14 residues. Germline CDR1 SGHTA, CDR2 FQGTGA. The CDR3: CASSFDGRGYGYTF. The CDR3 bases are TGTGCCAGCAGCTTCGACGGCCGGGGGTATGGCTACACCTTC.